This T cell receptor beta chain was sequenced during a study of blood T cell repertoires in COVID-19. Study summary: The United States, Italy and Spain supplied acute and convalescent COVID-19 samples. In each case, the material was cDNA or gDNA derived from T cells, B-cell-depleted T cells, or PBMCs.

In the original processing: Nucleated cell number was recorded as an estimate derived from reference gene primer amplification. TCRdb's table, derived via immunoSEQ multiplex PCR, lists solely in-frame clones and lacks some. D and trimming come from the DNA, and the V and J calls and clone size come from that table. This sample has 65,000 to 95,000 clones, with 89% found just once. The CDR3 runs 16 residues. Germline V gives CDR1 SGHNT, CDR2 YYREEE (reference sequence). V lost 0 bases to trimming and J lost 0 bases, with 7 bases between them. The source of this sequence is a man older than 75 with acute or convalescent COVID-19. Sequenced input: peripheral blood. This chain connects TRBV5-4 to TRBJ2-6; D gene ambiguous. The CDR3 bases are TGTGCCAGCAGCTTGGGAGGAGCCTCTGGGGCCAACGTCCTGACTTTC. Encoded protein: CASSLGGASGANVLTF.